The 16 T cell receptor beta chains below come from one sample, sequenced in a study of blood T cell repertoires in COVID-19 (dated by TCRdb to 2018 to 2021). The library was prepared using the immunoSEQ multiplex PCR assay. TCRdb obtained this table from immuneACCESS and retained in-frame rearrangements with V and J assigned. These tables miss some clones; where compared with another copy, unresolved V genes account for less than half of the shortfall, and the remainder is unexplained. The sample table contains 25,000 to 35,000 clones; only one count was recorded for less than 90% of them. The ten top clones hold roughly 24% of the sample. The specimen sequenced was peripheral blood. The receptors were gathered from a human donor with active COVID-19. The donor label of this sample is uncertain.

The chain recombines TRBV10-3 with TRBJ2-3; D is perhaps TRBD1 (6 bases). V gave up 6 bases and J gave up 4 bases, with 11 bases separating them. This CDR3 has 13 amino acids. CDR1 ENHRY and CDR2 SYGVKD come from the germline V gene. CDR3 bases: TGTGCCATCAGGGGGGCTAGTTCAGATACGCAGTATTTT. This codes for CAIRGASSDTQYF.

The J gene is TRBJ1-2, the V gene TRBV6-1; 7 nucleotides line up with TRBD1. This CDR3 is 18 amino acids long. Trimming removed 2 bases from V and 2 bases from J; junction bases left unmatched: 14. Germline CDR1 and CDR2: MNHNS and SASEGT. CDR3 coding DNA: TGTGCCAGCAGTGAACACCCGACAGGGAAGGTCCCAAACTATGGCTACACCTTC. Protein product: CASSEHPTGKVPNYGYTF.

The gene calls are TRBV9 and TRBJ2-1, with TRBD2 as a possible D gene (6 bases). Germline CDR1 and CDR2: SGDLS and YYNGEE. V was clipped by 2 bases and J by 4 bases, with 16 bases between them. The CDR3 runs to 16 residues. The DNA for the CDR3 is TGTGCCAGCAGCGTTACCCGGGAGTCGGCATACAATGAGCAGTTCTTC. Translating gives CASSVTRESAYNEQFF.

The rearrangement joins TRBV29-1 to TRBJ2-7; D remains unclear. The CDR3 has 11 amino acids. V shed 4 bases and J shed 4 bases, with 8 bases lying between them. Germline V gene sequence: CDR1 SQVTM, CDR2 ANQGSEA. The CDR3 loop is CSVGGSYEQYF. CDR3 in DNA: TGCAGCGTTGGCGGCAGTTACGAGCAGTACTTC.

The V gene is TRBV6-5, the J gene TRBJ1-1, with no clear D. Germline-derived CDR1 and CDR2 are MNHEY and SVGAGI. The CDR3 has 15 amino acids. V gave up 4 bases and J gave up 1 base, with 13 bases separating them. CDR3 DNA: TGTGCCAGCAGTTCCCGGGAGACTCCGAACACTGAAGCTTTCTTT. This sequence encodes CASSSRETPNTEAFF.

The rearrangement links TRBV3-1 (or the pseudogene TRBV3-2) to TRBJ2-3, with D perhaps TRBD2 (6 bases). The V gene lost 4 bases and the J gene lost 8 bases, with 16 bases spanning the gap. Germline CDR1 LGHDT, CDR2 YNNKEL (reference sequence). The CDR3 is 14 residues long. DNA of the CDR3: TGTGCCAGCAGCCCAGCGGCAGGGCGGGGTACGCAGTATTTT. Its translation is CASSPAAGRGTQYF.

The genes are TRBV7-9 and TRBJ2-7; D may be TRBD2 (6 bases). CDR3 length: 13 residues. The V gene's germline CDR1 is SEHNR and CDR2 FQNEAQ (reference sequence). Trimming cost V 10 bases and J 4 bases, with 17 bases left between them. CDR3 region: CATLKAGGYEQYF. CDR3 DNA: TGTGCCACCCTGAAAGCGGGTGGATACGAGCAGTACTTC.

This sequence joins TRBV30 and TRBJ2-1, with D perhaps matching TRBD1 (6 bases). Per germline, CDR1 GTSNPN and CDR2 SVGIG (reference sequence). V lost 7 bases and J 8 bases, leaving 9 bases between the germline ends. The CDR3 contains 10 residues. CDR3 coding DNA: TGTGCCTCGGGACACTATGAGCAGTTCTTC. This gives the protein CASGHYEQFF.

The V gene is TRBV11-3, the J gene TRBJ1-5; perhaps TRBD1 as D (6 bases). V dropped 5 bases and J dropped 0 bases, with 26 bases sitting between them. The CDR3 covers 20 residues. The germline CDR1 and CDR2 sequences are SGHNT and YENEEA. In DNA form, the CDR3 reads TGTGCCAGCAGCCCGCCCCCAACCCCTACAGGGTCCTATAGCAATCAGCCCCAGCATTTT. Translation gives CASSPPPTPTGSYSNQPQHF.

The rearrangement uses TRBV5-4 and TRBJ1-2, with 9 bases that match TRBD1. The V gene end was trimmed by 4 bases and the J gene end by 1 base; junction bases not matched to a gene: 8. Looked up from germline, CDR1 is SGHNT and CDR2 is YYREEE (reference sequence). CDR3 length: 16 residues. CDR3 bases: TGTGCCAGCAGCCCGACCCCGACAGGGGGTAACTATGGCTACACCTTC. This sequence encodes CASSPTPTGGNYGYTF.

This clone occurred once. The CDR3 bases are TGTGCCAGCAGTGTCAACAGGGTTGGCTACACCTTC. Protein sequence: CASSVNRVGYTF. The rearrangement links TRBV12-3 or TRBV12-4 to TRBJ1-2, with D possibly matching TRBD1 (6 bases). CDR3 length: 12 residues. V shed 5 bases and J shed 7 bases, with 11 bases lying between them.

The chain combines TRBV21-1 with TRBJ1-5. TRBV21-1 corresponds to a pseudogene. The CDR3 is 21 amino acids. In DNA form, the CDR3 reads TGTGCCAGCAGCACACCGGGGGACCGGCATCAGTTCGTAAATAGCAATCAGCCCCAGCATTTT. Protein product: CASSTPGDRHQFVNSNQPQHF.

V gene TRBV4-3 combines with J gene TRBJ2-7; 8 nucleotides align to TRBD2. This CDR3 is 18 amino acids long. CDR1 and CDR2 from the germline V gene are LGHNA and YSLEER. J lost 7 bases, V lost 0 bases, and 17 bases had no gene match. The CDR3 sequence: CASSQDSGGGRTAGEQYF. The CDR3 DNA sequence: TGCGCCAGCAGCCAAGACAGTGGTGGCGGGAGGACTGCGGGTGAGCAGTACTTC.

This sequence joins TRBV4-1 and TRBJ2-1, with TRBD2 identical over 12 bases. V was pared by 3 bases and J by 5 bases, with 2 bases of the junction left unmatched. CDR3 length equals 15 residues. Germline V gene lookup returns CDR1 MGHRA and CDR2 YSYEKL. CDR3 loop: CASSQGLAGDNEQFF. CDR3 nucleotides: TGCGCCAGCAGCCAGGGACTAGCGGGCGACAATGAGCAGTTCTTC.

The CDR3 DNA reads as TGTGCCAGCAGCTTAGACCGCAATCCCACATACGAGCAGTACTTC. This sequence encodes CASSLDRNPTYEQYF. This chain joins TRBV7-2 and TRBJ2-7, with D hard to call. This CDR3 spans 15 amino acids. Trimming took 1 base from V and 4 from J, leaving 14 bases between them. Germline V gene sequence: CDR1 SGHTA, CDR2 FQGNSA.

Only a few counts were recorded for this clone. Here the CDR3 DNA reads TGTGCCAGCGGGTACCAACGGGAGGTTCCCATGTCTGAGCAGTTCTTC. It codes for CASGYQREVPMSEQFF. The chain links TRBV28 to TRBJ2-1; 7 bases fit TRBD2. CDR1 is MDHEN and CDR2 is SYDVKM in the germline V gene. Trimming took 8 bases from V and 9 from J; bases not matched to a gene: 19. The CDR3 has 16 residues.